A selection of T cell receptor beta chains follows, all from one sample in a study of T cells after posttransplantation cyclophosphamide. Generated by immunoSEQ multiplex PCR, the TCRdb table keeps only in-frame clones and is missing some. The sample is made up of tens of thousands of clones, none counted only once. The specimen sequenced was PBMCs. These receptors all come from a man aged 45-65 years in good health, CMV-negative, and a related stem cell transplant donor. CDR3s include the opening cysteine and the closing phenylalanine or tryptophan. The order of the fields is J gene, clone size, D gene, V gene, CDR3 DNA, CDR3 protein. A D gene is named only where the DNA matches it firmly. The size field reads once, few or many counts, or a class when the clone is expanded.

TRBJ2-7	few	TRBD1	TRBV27	TGTGCCAGCAGTCGTACAGGGGGCATGAGTTACGAGCAGTACTTC	CASSRTGGMSYEQYF
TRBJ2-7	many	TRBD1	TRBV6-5	TGTGCCAGCAGTACTTCCGGGACAGGGACCTACGAGCAGTACTTC	CASSTSGTGTYEQYF
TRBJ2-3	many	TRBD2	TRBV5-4	TGTGCCAGCAGCCTTAGCGGGAGGTCTAGCACAGATACGCAGTATTTT	CASSLSGRSSTDTQYF
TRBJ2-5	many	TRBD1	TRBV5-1	TGCGCCAGCAGCTCGGGACAGGGGGGTGAGACCCAGTACTTC	CASSSGQGGETQYF
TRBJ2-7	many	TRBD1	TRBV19	TGTGCCAGTAACCCGAGGACAGGGGGGTCCTACGAGCAGTACTTC	CASNPRTGGSYEQYF
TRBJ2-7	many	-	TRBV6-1	TGTGCCAGCAGTGAAGCGCAGGGGCTCTACGAGCAGTACTTC	CASSEAQGLYEQYF
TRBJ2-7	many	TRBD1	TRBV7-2	TGTGCCAGCAGCACGACCGGGACAGGACCCTACGAGCAGTACTTC	CASSTTGTGPYEQYF
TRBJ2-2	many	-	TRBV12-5	TGTGCTAGTGGCCGCGACACCGGGGAGCTGTTTTTT	CASGRDTGELFF
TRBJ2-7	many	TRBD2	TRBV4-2	TGTGCCAGCAGCCAAAACAACGGACTAGCGGAGGCCTACGAGCAGTACTTC	CASSQNNGLAEAYEQYF
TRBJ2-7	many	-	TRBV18	TGTGCCAGCTCACCAGGGGGCAGGGAATTAGGGCAGTACTTC	CASSPGGRELGQYF
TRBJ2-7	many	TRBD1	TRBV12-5	TGTGCTAGTGGGACAGGGGTACGTTCAGGCTTCGAGCAGTACTTC	CASGTGVRSGFEQYF
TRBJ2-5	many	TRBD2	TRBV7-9	TGTGCCAGCAGCCAGATAGGCGGGGGGCCGGAAGAGACCCAGTACTTC	CASSQIGGGPEETQYF
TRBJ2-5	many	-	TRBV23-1	TGCGCCAGCAAACAGGAGAACCAAGAGACCCAGTACTTC	CASKQENQETQYF
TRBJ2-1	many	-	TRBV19	TGTGCCAGTAGTATAGTTGGACTAAGCAATGAGCAGTTCTTC	CASSIVGLSNEQFF
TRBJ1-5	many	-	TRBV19	TGTGCCAGTAGTATCTCGGGTAGCAATCAGCCCCAGCATTTT	CASSISGSNQPQHF
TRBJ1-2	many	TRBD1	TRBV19	TGTGCCAGTAGTATAACCCGGACAGGAGAAGGCTACACCTTC	CASSITRTGEGYTF
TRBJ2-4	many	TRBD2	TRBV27	TGTGCCAGCAGTTCGACTAGCGGGAGGGCCGATGCCAAAAACATTCAGTACTTC	CASSSTSGRADAKNIQYF
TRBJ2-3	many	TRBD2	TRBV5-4	TGTGCCAGCAGCATTGGGAGCGGGGGGTTCACAGATACGCAGTATTTT	CASSIGSGGFTDTQYF
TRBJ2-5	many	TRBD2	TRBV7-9	TGTGCCAGCAGCTTCATCAGCGGGGGCCAAGAGACCCAGTACTTC	CASSFISGGQETQYF
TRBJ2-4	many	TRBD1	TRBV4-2	TGTGCCAGCAGCCAATCCCAGGGGGCCGCATACATTCAGTACTTC	CASSQSQGAAYIQYF
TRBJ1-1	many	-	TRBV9	TGTGCCAGCAGCGTAGCCCCGTCTGGGGGGAAGAACACTGAAGCTTTCTTT	CASSVAPSGGKNTEAFF
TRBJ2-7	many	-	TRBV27	TGTGCCAGCAGTCCCATTCGACAGTCCACCTACGAGCAGTACTTC	CASSPIRQSTYEQYF
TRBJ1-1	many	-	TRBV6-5	TGTGCCAGCAGTCGGCCCGGGGGGGCTGAAGCTTTCTTT	CASSRPGGAEAFF
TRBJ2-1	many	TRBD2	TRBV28	TGTGCCAGCAGGGGGGTAGCGGGTTACAATGAGCAGTTCTTC	CASRGVAGYNEQFF
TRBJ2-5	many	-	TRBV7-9	TGTGCCAGCAGCTTAGGCAGGTACCAAGAGACCCAGTACTTC	CASSLGRYQETQYF
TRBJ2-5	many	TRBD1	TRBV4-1	TGCGCCAGCAGCCACTGGGACAGGGGGCCAGAGACCCAGTACTTC	CASSHWDRGPETQYF
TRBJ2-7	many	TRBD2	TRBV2	TGTGCCAGCAGTGTACTAGCGGGGGCCGGCGAGCAGTACTTC	CASSVLAGAGEQYF
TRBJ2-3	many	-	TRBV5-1	TGCGCCAGCAGCTCACTACCGGGTGGGACAGATACGCAGTATTTT	CASSSLPGGTDTQYF
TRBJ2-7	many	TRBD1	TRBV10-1	TGCGCCAGCACCTCGCCGGGACAGGGGGCTTTCGAGCAGTACTTC	CASTSPGQGAFEQYF
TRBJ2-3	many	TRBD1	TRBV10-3	TGTGCCATCAGGGGGGACAGCCGAGGAAGCACAGATACGCAGTATTTT	CAIRGDSRGSTDTQYF
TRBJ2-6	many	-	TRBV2	TGTGCCAGCAGTGGGGCACCCGGGGCCAACGTCCTGACTTTC	CASSGAPGANVLTF
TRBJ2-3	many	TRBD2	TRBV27	TGTGCCACCTCTCGGCCTAGCGGGGGCACAGATACGCAGTATTTT	CATSRPSGGTDTQYF
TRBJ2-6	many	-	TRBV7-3	TGTGCCAGCAGCTTAAGGCAACAGGGCGCGCCGGGGGCCAACGTCCTGACTTTC	CASSLRQQGAPGANVLTF
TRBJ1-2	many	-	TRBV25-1	TGTGCCAGCAGTTCTGTGCTTGGACAGACCGACTATGGCTACACCTTC	CASSSVLGQTDYGYTF
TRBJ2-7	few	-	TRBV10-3	TGTGCCATCAGGCGGAATTACGAGCAGTACTTC	CAIRRNYEQYF
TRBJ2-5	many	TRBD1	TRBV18	TGTGCCAGCTCACCAACGGGACAGGTAGCCGGCGGGACCCAGTACTTC	CASSPTGQVAGGTQYF
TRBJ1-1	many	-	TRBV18	TGTGCCAGCTCAACTCAGGGAGAAGCTTTCTTT	CASSTQGEAFF
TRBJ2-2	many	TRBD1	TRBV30	TGTGCCTGGAGATACAGGGGTAGTTCCACCGGGGAGCTGTTTTTT	CAWRYRGSSTGELFF
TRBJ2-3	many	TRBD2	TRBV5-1	TGCGCCAGCAGCTCCGACTATCTAGCGGGGAATCGCACAGATACGCAGTATTTT	CASSSDYLAGNRTDTQYF